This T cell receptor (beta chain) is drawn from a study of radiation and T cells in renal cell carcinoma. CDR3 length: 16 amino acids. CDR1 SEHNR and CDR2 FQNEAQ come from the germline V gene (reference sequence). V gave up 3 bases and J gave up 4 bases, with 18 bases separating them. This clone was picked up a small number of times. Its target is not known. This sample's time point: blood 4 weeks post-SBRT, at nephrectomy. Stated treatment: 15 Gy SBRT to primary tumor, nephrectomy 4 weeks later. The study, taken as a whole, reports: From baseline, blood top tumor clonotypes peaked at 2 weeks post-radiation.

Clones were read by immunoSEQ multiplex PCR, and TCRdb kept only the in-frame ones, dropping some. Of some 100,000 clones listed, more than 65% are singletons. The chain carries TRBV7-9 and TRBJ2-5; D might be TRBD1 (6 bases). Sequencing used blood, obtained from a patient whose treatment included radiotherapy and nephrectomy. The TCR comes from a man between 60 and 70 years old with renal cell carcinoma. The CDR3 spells CASSFISTGAGETQYF. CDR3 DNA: TGTGCCAGCAGCTTCATTTCGACAGGAGCAGGAGAGACCCAGTACTTC.